These T cell receptor beta chains were read from a single sample in a study of blood T cells in healthy people across ages. One entry per CDR3 protein, called by TCRdb with MiXCR from the 5' RACE reads. The sample has 730,000 or so distinct CDR3 sequences, around 43% seen once. Material for sequencing was blood. These receptors were collected from an older man in good health. CDR3s include the opening cysteine and the closing phenylalanine or tryptophan. A D gene is named only where the DNA matches it firmly.

J	V	D	CDR3
TRBJ2-5	TRBV28	.	CASSLGQGFAQETQYF
TRBJ1-1	TRBV9	.	CASSVVPAEEAFF
TRBJ2-1	TRBV4-2	.	CASSQERAGYNEQFF
TRBJ2-5	TRBV18	.	CASSPHQGEQETQYF
TRBJ1-2	TRBV6-6	.	CASSYLRNMSSYGYTF
TRBJ2-1	TRBV9	TRBD2	CASSVKGSGGAVHNEQFF
TRBJ2-4	TRBV6-2/TRBV6-3	TRBD1	CASSLTGGGIQYF
TRBJ1-5	TRBV2	.	CASSEVANSNQPQHF
TRBJ2-4	TRBV20-1	TRBD2	CSAKSEPDYGYTGTAGASKNIQYF
.	TRBV7-8	.	CASSGNSQGYEQYF
TRBJ1-2	TRBV9	.	CASKGSGKDGYTF
TRBJ1-2	TRBV5-5	.	CASSLIPEANYGYTF
TRBJ2-5	TRBV2	.	CASSDSAGHRTQYF
TRBJ2-2	TRBV7-9	.	CASSLDYTGELFF
TRBJ2-5	TRBV10-3	TRBD2	CATAPSSGQETQYF
TRBJ1-5	TRBV25-1	.	CASSEVGGLNQPQHF
TRBJ2-7	TRBV7-2	.	CASSLPPLMGEQYF
TRBJ2-3	TRBV13	.	CASSLGGVSDTQYF
TRBJ2-4	TRBV4-1	.	CASSQDSGTSKNIQYF
TRBJ2-5	TRBV20-1	TRBD1	CSDSPGTGASETQYF
TRBJ2-5	TRBV4-1	TRBD2	CASSQAHAGGPGTQYF
.	TRBV4-2	.	CASSRDSTCEQYF
TRBJ2-3	TRBV6-1	.	CASKDYTTDTQYF
TRBJ2-3	TRBV19	.	CASSMIGGGAFATQYF
TRBJ2-1	TRBV12-3/TRBV12-4	.	CASSLAVGAGLYNEQFF
TRBJ2-1	TRBV7-6	.	CASGSPGPYNEQFF